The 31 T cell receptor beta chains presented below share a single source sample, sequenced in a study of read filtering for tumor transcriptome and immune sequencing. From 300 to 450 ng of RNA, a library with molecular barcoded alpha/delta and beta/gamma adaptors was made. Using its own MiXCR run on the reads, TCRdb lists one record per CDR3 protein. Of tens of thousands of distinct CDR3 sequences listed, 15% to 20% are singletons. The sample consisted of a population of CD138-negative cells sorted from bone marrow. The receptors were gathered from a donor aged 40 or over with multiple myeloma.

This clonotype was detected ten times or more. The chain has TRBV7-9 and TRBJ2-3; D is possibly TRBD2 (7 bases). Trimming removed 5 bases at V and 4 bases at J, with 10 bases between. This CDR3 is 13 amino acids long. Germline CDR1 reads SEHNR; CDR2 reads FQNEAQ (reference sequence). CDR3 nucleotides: TGTGCCAGCAGCAGGGGGGGCGCAGATACGCAGTATTTT. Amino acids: CASSRGGADTQYF.

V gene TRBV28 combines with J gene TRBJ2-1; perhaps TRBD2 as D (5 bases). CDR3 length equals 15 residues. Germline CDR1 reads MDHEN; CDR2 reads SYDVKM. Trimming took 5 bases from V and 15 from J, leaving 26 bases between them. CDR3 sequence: CASSLHSGESAQTFF. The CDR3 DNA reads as TGTGCCAGCAGTCTCCATTCCGGGGAATCCGCGCAGACGTTCTTC.

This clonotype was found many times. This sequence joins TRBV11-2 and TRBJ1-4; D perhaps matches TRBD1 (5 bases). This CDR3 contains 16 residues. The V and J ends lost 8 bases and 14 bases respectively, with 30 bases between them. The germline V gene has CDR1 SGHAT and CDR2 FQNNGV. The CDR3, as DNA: TGTGCCAGCTCCTCTCGTGCCGGGACTGCATTTGTAGAGCTGTTTTTT. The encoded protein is CASSSRAGTAFVELFF.

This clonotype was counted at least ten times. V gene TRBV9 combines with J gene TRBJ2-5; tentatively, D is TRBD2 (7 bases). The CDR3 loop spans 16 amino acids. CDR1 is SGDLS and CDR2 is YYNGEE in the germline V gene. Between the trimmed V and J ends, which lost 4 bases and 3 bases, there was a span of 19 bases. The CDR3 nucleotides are TGTGCCAGCAGCCTGGCGGGGGCGGGAGCGAAAGAGACCCAGTACTTC. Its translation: CASSLAGAGAKETQYF.

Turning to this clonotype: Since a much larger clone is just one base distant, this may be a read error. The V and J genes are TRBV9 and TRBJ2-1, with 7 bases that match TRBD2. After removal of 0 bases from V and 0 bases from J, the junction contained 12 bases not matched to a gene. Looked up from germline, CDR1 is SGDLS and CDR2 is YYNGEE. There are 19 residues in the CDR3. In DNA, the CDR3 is TGTGCCAGCAGCGTAGGAGGCGGGGGAGGGCCGTGCTCCTACAATGAGCAGTTCTTC. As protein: CASSVGGGGGPCSYNEQFF.

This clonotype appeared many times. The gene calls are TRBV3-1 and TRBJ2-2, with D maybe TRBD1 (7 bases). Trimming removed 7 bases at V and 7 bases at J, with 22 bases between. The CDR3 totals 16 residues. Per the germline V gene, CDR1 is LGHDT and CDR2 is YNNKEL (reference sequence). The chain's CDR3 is CASTTGESGASGELFF. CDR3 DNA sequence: TGTGCCAGCACTACAGGGGAGTCGGGAGCGAGCGGGGAGCTGTTTTTT. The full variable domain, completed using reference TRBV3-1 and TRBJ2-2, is DTAVSQTPKYLVTQMGNDKSIKCEQNLGHDTMYWYKQDSKKFLKIMFSYNNKELIINETVPNRFSPKSPDKAHLNLHINSLELGDSAVYFCASTTGESGASGELFFGEGSRLTVL.

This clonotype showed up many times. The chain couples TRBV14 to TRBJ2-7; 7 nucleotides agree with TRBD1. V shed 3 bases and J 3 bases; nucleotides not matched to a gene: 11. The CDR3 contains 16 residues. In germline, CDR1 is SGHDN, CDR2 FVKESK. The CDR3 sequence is CASSQRGPGQIYEQYF. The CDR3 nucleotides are TGTGCCAGCAGCCAGAGGGGACCGGGACAGATCTACGAGCAGTACTTC.

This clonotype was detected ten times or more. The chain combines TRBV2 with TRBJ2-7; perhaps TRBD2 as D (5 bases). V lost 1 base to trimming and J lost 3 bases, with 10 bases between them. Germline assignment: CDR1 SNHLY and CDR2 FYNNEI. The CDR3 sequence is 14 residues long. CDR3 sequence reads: CASSEGETVYEQYF. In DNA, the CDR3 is TGTGCCAGCAGTGAAGGGGAGACTGTCTACGAGCAGTACTTC.

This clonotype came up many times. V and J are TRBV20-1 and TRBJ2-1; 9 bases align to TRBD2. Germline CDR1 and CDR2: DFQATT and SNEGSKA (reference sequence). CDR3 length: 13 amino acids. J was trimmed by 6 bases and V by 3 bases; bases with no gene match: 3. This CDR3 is CSARLAGPNEQFF. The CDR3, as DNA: TGCAGTGCTAGGCTAGCGGGACCCAATGAGCAGTTCTTC.

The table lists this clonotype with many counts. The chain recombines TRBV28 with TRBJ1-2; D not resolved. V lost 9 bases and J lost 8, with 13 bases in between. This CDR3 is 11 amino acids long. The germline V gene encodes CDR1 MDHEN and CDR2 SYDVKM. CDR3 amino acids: CASSWRAGYTF. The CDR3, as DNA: TGTGCCAGTTCCTGGCGGGCGGGCTACACCTTC.

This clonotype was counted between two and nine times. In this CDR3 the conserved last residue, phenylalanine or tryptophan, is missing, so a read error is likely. The CDR3 nucleotides are TGCAGCGTGGGGCGGGAGTTGAAAGAGACCCAGTACTCC. This gives the protein CSVGRELKETQYS. The V gene is TRBV29-1, the J gene TRBJ2-5, with 7 nucleotides matching TRBD2. Per the germline V gene, CDR1 is SQVTM and CDR2 is ANQGSEA. Trimming at V came to 6 bases and at J to 3 bases, leaving 7 bases not matched to a gene. The CDR3 runs 13 residues.

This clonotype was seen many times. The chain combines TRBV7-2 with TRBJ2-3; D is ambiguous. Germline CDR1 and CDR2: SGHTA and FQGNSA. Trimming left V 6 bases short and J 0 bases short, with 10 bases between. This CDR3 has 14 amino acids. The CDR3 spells CASRPGRSTDTQYF. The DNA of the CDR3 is TGTGCCAGCAGACCCGGCAGGAGCACAGATACGCAGTATTTT.

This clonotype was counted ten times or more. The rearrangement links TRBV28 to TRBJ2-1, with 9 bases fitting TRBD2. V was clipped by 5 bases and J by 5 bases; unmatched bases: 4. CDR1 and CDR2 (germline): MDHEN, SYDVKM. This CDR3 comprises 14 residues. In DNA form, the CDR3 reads TGTGCCAGCAGTGGGCTAGCGGGAAACAATGAGCAGTTCTTC. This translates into CASSGLAGNNEQFF.

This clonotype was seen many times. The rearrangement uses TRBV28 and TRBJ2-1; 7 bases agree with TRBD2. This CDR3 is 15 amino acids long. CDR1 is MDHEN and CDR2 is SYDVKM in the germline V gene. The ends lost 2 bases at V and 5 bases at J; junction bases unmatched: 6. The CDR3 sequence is CASSLGGGGHNEQFF. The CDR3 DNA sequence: TGTGCCAGCAGTTTAGGGGGGGGTGGCCACAATGAGCAGTTCTTC.

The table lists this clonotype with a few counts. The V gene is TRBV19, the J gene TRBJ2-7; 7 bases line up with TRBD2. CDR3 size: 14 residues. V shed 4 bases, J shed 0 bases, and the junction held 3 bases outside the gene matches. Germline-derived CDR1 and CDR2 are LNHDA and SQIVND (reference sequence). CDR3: CASSRGGNSYEQYF. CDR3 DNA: TGTGCCAGTAGTAGGGGGGGAAACTCCTACGAGCAGTACTTC. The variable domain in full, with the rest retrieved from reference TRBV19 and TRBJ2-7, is DGGITQSPKYLFRKEGQNVTLSCEQNLNHDAMYWYRQDPGQGLRLIYYSQIVNDFQKGDIAEGYSVSREKKESFPLTVTSAQKNPTAFYLCASSRGGNSYEQYFGPGTRLTVT.

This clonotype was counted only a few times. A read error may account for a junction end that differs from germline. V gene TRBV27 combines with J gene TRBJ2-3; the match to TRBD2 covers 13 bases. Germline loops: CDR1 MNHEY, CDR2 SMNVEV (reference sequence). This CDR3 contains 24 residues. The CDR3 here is CASGLSPGQGRTSGSPRDTDTQYF. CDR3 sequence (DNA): TGTGCCAGCGGTTTATCGCCGGGACAGGGGCGGACTAGCGGGAGCCCAAGAGACACAGATACGCAGTATTTT.

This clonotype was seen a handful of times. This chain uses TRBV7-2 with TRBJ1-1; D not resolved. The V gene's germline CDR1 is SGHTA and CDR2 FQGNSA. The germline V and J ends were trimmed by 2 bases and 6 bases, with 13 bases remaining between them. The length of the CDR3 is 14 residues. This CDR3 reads CASSLSTEYPEAFF. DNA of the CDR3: TGTGCCAGCAGCTTATCTACCGAATATCCTGAAGCTTTCTTT.

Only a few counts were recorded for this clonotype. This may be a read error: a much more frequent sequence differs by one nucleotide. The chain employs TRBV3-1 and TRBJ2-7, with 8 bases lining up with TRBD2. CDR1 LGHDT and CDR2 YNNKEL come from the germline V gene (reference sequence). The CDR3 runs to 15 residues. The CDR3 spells CAGSLRSGSPYEQYF. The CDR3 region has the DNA TGTGCCGGCAGCCTCAGGAGCGGGAGCCCATACGAGCAGTACTTC.

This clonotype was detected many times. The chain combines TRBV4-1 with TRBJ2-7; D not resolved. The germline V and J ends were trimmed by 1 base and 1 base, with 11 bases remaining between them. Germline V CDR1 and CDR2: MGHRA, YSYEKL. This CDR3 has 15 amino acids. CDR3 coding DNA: TGCGCCAGCAGCCAAGCCTCCGGCGATTCCTACGAGCAGTACTTC. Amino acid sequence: CASSQASGDSYEQYF.

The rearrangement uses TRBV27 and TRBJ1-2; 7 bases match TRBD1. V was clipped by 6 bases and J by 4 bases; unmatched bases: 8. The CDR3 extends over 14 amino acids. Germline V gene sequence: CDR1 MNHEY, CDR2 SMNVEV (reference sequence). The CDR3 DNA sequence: TGTGCCAGCAGATCCCACGACAGGGTCTATGGCTACACCTTC. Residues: CASRSHDRVYGYTF.

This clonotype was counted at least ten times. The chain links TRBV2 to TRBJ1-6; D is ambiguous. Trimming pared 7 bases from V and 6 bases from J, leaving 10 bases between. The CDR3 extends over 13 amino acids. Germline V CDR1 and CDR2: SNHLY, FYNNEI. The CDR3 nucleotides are TGTGCCAGCACTGCGGCAGTTAATTCACCCCTCCACTTT. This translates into CASTAAVNSPLHF.

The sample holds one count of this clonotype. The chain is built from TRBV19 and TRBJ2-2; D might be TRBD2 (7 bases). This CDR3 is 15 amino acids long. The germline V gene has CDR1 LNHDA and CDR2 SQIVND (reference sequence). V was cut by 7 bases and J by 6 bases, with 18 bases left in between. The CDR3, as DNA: TGTGCCAGTACCTCTCGTAGAGGGGGGGCCGGGGAGCTGTTTTTT. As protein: CASTSRRGGAGELFF.

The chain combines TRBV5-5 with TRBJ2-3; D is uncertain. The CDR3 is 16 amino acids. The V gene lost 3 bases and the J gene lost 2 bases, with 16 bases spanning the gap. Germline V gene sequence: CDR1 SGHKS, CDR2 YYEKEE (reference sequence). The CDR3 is CASSSTFLPPTDTQYF. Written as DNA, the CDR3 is TGTGCCAGCAGCTCAACCTTTCTCCCCCCCACAGATACGCAGTATTTT.

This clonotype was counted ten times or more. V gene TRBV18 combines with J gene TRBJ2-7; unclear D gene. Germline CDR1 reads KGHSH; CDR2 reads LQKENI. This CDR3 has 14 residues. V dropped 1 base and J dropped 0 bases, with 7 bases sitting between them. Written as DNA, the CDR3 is TGTGCCAGCTCACCACTGTCCGACTCCTACGAGCAGTACTTC. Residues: CASSPLSDSYEQYF.

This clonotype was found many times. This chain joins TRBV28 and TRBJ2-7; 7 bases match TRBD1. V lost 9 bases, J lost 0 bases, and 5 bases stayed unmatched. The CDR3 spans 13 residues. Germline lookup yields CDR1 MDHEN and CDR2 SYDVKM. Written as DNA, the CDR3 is TGTGCCAGTAGATACAGGGGCTCCTACGAGCAGTACTTC. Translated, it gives CASRYRGSYEQYF. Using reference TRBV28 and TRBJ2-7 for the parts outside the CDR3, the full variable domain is DVKVTQSSRYLVKRTGEKVFLECVQDMDHENMFWYRQDPGLGLRLIYFSYDVKMKEKGDIPEGYSVSREKKERFSLILESASTNQTSMYLCASRYRGSYEQYFGPGTRLTVT.

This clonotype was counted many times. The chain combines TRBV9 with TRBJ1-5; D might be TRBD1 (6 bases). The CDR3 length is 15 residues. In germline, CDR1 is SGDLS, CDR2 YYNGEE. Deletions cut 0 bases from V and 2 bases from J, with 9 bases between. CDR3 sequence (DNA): TGTGCCAGCAGCGTAGGGGGGCAGGGCAATCAGCCCCAGCATTTT. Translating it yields CASSVGGQGNQPQHF.

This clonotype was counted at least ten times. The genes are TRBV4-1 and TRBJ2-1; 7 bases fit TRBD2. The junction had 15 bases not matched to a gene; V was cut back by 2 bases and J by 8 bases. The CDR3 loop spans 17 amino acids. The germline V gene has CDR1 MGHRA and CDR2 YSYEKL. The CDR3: CASSQNSGGLVGHEQFF. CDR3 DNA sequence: TGCGCCAGCAGCCAAAATTCAGGCGGACTAGTGGGACATGAGCAGTTCTTC.

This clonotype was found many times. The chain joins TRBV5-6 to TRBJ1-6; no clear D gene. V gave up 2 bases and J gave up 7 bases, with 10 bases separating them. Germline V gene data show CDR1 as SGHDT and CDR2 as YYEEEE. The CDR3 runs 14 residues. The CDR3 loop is CASSFSFGNSPLHF. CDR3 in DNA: TGTGCCAGCAGCTTTTCATTTGGGAATTCACCCCTCCACTTT.

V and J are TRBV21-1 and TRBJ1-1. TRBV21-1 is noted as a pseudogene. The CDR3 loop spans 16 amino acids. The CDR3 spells CASSKEDEWKYTEAFF. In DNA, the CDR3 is TGTGCCAGCAGCAAAGAAGATGAGTGGAAATACACTGAAGCTTTCTTT.

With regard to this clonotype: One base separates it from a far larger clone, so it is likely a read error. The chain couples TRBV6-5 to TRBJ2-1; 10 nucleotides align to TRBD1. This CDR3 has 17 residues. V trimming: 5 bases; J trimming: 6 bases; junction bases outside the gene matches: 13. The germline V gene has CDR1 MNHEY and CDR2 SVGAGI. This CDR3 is CASSDFWDRGIRNEQFF. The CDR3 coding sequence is TGTGCCAGCAGTGATTTCTGGGACAGGGGAATCCGCAATGAGCAGTTCTTC.

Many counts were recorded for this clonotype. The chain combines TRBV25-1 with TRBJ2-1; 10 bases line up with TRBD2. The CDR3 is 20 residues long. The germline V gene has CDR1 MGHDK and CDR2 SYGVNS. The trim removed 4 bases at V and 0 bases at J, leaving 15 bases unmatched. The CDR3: CASSAPPSGSASHSYNEQFF. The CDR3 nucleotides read TGTGCCAGCAGTGCCCCACCTAGCGGGAGCGCTTCACACTCCTACAATGAGCAGTTCTTC.